The source of this TCR beta chain is a study of T cells after yellow fever vaccination. The study's findings and limits: In post-booster samples, most primary-vaccination clones reappeared (about 96% CD4, roughly 88% CD8). It was the secondary response that reached its peak faster, day 5 versus 15, but it was weaker.

Using its own MiXCR run on the 5' RACE reads, TCRdb lists one record per CDR3 protein. The sample includes tens of thousands of distinct CDR3 sequences, about 7.9% of them seen just once. The V gene's germline CDR1 is SGHRS and CDR2 YFSETQ. Unmatched junction bases numbered 7, after V lost 4 bases and J lost 5 bases. The CDR3 is made up of 15 amino acids. The table lists this clonotype with many counts. Its antigen is unidentified. The receptor was isolated from a man between 18 and 35 years old who received the YFV17D yellow fever vaccine. The material was CD8+ T cells sorted from PBMCs, obtained around 14 days after the first yellow fever vaccination. The chain employs TRBV5-1 and TRBJ2-2; 8 positions agree with TRBD1. CDR3: CASSDRDRMTGELFF. The CDR3 DNA reads as TGCGCCAGCAGCGACCGGGACAGGATGACCGGGGAGCTGTTTTTT.